This T cell receptor beta chain comes out of a study of T cells in Graves' hyperthyroidism and ophthalmopathy. Findings of the study overall: A 13 V-J signature model discriminated ophthalmopathy versus stable hyperthyroidism.

The investigators amplified TCR beta CDR3 regions from RNA transcripts. HTBI primers were used for first-round RT-PCR of the TCR CDR3. TCRdb reprocessed the multiplex PCR reads with MiXCR, giving one entry per CDR3 protein. The data contain fewer than 450,000 distinct CDR3 sequences, less than 20% of them singletons. Concerning this clonotype: Its specificity is unknown.

This CDR3 is 15 amino acids long. Trimming cost V 4 bases and J 3 bases; bases outside gene matches: 4. Germline CDR1 reads MNHEY; CDR2 reads SMNVEV (reference sequence). The chain recombines TRBV27 with TRBJ2-2, with TRBD2 matching over 8 bases. The receptor comes from a man younger than 35 with Graves' ophthalmopathy. Material: blood. This CDR3 reads CASSYSGADTGELFF. The CDR3 DNA follows: TGTGCCAGCAGTTATAGCGGGGCCGACACCGGGGAGCTGTTTTTT.